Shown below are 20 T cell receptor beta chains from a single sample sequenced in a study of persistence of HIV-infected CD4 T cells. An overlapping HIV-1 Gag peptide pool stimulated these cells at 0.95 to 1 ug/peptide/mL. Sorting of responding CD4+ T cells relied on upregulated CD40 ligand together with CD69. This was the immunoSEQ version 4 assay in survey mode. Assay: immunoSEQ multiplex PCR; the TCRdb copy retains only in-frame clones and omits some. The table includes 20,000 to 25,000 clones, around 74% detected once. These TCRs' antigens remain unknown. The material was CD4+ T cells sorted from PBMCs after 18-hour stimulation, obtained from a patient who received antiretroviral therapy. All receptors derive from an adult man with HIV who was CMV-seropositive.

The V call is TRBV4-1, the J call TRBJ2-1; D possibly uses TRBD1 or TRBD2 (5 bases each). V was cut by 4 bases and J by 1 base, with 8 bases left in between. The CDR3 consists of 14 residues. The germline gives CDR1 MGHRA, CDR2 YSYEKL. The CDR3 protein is CASSREGSYNEQFF. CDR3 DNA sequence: TGCGCCAGCAGCCGAGAGGGGTCCTACAATGAGCAGTTCTTC.

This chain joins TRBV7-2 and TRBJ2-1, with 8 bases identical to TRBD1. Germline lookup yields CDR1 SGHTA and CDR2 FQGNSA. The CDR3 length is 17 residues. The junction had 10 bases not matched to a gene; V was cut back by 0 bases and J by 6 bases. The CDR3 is CASSLAIPGQAVNEQFF. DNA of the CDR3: TGTGCCAGCAGCTTAGCCATTCCGGGACAGGCTGTCAATGAGCAGTTCTTC.

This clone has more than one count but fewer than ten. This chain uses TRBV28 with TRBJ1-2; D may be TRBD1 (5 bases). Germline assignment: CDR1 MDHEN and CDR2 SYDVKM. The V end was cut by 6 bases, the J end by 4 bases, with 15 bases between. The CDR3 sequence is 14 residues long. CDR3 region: CASRTDKRGYGYTF. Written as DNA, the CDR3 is TGTGCCAGCAGGACGGACAAGCGGGGCTATGGCTACACCTTC.

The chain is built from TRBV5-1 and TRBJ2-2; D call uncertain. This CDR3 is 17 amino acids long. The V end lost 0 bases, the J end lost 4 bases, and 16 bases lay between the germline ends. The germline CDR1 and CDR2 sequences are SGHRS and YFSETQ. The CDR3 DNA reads TGCGCCAGCAGCTTGGAGGTCGCGGTGAGGCGCACCGGGGAGCTGTTTTTT. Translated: CASSLEVAVRRTGELFF.

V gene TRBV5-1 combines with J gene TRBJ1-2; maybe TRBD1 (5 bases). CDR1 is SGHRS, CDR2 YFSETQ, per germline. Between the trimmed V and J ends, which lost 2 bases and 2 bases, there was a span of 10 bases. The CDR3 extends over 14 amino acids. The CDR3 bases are TGCGCCAGCAGCTTTGGGGGGGACAACTATGGCTACACCTTC. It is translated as CASSFGGDNYGYTF.

The CDR3 DNA is TGTGCCAGCAGCTTAGAACCCGGAACAAACTACGAGCAGTACTTC. Its protein product is CASSLEPGTNYEQYF. This chain links TRBV7-2 with TRBJ2-7; no definite D call. The germline V gene encodes CDR1 SGHTA and CDR2 FQGNSA. The CDR3 spans 15 residues. V lost 1 base and J lost 3, with 13 bases in between.

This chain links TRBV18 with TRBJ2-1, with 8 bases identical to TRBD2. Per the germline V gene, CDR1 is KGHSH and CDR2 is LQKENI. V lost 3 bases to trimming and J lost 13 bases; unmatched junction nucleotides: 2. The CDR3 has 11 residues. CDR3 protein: CASSPGTSQFF. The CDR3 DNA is TGTGCCAGCTCACCTGGGACTAGTCAGTTCTTC.

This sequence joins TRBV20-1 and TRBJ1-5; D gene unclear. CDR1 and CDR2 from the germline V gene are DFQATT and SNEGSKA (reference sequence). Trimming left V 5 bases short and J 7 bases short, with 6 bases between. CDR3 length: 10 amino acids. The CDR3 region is CSAQYQPQHF. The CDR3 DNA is TGCAGTGCTCAGTACCAGCCCCAGCATTTT.

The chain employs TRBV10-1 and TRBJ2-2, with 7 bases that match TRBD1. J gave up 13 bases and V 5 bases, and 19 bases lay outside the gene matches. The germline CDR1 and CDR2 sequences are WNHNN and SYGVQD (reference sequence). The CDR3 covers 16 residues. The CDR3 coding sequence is TGCGCCAGCAGTAGCCACCGGGACAGCCTAACCTTAGGGCTGTTTTTT. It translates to CASSSHRDSLTLGLFF.

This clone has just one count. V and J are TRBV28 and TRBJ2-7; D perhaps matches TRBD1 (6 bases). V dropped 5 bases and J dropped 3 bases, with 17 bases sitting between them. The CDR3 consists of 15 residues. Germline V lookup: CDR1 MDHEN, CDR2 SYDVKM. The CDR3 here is CASSPSRGLSYEQYF. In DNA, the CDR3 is TGTGCCAGCAGTCCTAGCAGGGGTCTTAGCTACGAGCAGTACTTC.

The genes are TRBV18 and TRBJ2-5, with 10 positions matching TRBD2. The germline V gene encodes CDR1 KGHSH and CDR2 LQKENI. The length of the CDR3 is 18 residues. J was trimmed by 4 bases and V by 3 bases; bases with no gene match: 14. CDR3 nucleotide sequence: TGTGCCAGCTCACCGATCTTACAGCGGGGGGGCCCGGGAGAGACCCAGTACTTC. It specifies CASSPILQRGGPGETQYF.

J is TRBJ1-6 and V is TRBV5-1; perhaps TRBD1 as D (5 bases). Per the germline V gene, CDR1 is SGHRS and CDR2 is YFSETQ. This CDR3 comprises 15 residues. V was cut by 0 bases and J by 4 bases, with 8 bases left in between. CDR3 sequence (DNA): TGCGCCAGCAGCTTGGACAGGCCTTATAATTCACCCCTCCACTTT. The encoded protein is CASSLDRPYNSPLHF.

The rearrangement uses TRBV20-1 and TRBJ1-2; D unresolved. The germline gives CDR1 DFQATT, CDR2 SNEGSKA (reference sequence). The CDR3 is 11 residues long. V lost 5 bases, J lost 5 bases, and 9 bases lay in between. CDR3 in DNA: TGCAGTGCTGATCGAGAATATGGCTACACCTTC. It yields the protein CSADREYGYTF.

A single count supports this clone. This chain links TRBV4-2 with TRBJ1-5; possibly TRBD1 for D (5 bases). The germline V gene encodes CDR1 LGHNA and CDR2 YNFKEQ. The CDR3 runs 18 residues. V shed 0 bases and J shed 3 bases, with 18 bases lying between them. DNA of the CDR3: TGTGCCAGCAGCCAAGATCTCTTAAGGGGAACAGTCAATCAGCCCCAGCATTTT. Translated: CASSQDLLRGTVNQPQHF.

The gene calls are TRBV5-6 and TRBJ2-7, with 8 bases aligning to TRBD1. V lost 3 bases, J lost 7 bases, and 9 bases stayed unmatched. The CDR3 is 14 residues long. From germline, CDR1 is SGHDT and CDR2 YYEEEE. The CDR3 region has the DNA TGTGCCAGCAGCTGGCCGGACAGGGATGATGAGCAGTACTTC. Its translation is CASSWPDRDDEQYF.

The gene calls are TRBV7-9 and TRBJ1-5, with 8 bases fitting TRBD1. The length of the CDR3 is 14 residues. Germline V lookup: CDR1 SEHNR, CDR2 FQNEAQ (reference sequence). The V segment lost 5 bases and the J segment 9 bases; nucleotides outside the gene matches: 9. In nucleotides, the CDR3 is TGTGCCAGCAGCCCGGGACAGGTCCGTTGGCCCCAGCATTTT. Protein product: CASSPGQVRWPQHF.

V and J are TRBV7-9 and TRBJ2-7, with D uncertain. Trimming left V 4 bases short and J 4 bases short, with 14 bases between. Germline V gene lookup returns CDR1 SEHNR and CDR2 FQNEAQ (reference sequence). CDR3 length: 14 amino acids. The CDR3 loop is CASSSGRQSYEQYF. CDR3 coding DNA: TGTGCCAGCAGCTCCGGAAGGCAGTCGTACGAGCAGTACTTC.

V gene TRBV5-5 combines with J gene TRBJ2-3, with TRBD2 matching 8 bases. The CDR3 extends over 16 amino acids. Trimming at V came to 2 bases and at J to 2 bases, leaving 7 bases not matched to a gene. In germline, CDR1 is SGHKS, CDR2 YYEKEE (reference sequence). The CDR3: CASSFEAGVNTDTQYF. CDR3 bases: TGTGCCAGCAGCTTCGAAGCGGGGGTCAACACAGATACGCAGTATTTT.

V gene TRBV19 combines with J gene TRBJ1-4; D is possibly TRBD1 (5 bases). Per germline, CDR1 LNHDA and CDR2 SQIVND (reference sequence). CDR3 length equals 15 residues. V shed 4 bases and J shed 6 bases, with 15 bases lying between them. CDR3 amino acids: CASSSQVGDHEKLFF. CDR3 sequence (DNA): TGTGCCAGTAGTAGCCAGGTCGGGGACCATGAAAAACTGTTTTTT.

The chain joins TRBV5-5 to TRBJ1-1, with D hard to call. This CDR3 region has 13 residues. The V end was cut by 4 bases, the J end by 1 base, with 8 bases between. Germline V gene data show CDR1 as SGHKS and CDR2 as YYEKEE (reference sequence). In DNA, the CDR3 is TGTGCCAGCAGCCGTAACGGGAACACTGAAGCTTTCTTT. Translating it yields CASSRNGNTEAFF.